This T cell receptor beta chain was found in a study of shared clonotypes between healthy human individuals. There are 15 residues in the CDR3. The V gene's germline CDR1 is SGHAT and CDR2 FQNNGV. Deep was the level used in running the assay. Here immunoSEQ multiplex PCR was the method, and the copy in TCRdb shows in-frame clones only, minus some. In the table there are around 2.5 million clones, over 85% of which are singletons. CD4+ cells underwent separation, giving CD45RA+ naive and CD45RA-negative memory subsets. General study points: The sampled material consisted only of blood, and tissue repertoires are likely to differ.

A word on this clone: The target antigen is unknown. The junction differs from germline at one of its ends, possibly a read error.

The chain combines TRBV11-2 with TRBJ1-1; TRBD1 is a possible D gene (5 bases). Source material: naive CD4+ T cells from PBMCs. Subset specified: CD45RA+ positively selected. The receptor's source is a man aged 18 to 30 in good health. Some clones in this sample may be carry-over from other donors' samples. CDR3 DNA: TGTGCCAGCAGCAGCCAGGGAGGTACGAACTCTGAAGCTTTCTTT. It codes for CASSSQGGTNSEAFF.